This TCR beta chain was sequenced in a study of response to subunit inactivated influenza vaccine. This clonotype was recorded many times. TCRdb re-called the RT-PCR reads with MiXCR, one entry per CDR3 protein. The data contain roughly 500,000 distinct CDR3 sequences, roughly 25% of them singletons. V was trimmed by 0 bases and J by 0 bases, leaving 3 bases between them. The CDR3 runs to 13 residues. Looked up from germline, CDR1 is SGHRS and CDR2 is YFSETQ. These same data were also listed under a study on T cells expressing NK-cell markers. This second report adds: Production of TCR beta cDNA relied on 5'RACE template switching with UMIs.

This material consisted of CD4+ T cells sorted from PBMCs, taken 11 to 12 days after vaccination. This clonotype was obtained from a man aged 50 or older who received an inactivated influenza vaccine. V gene TRBV5-1 combines with J gene TRBJ2-5, with unresolved D. This CDR3 reads CASSLEYQETQYF. The CDR3 DNA follows: TGCGCCAGCAGCTTGGAGTACCAAGAGACCCAGTACTTC.